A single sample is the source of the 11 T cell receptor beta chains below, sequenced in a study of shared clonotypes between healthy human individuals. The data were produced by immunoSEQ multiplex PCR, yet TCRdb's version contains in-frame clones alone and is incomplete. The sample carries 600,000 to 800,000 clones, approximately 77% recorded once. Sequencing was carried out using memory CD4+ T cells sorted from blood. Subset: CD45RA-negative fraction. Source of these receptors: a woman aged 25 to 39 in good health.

The CDR3, as DNA: TGTGCCAGCAGGACCACGGTACTCCCCGGTACGCAGTATTTT. It encodes CASRTTVLPGTQYF. The chain combines TRBV28 with TRBJ2-3; D gene uncertain. The CDR3 covers 14 residues. Per the germline V gene, CDR1 is MDHEN and CDR2 is SYDVKM. V lost 6 bases to trimming and J lost 8 bases, with 18 bases between them.

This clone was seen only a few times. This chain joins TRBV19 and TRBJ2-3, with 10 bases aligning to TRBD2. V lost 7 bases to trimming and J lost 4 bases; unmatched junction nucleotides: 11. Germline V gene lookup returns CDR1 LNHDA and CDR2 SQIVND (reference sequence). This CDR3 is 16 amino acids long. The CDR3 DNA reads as TGTGCCAGTAATTCTTACTCTAGCGGGAGTGCAGATACGCAGTATTTT. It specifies CASNSYSSGSADTQYF.

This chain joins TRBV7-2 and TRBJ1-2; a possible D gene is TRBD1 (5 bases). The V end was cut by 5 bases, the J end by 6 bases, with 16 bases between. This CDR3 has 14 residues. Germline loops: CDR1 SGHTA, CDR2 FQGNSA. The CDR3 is CASSPEGGTNGYTF. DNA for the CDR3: TGTGCCAGCAGCCCTGAGGGCGGGACCAATGGCTACACCTTC.

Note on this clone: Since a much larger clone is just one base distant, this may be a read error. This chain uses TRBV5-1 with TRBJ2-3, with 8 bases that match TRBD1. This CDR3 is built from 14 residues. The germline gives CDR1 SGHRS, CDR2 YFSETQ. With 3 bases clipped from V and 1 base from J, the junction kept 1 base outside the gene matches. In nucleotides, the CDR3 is TGCGCCAGCAGCTCGGGACAGGGCACAGATACGCAGTATTTT. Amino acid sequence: CASSSGQGTDTQYF.

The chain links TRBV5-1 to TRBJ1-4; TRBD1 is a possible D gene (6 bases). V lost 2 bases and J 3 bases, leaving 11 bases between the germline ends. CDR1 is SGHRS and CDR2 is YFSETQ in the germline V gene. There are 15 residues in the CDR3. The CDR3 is CASSLSSGANEKLFF. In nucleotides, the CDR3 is TGCGCCAGCAGCTTATCGTCAGGGGCTAATGAAAAACTGTTTTTT.

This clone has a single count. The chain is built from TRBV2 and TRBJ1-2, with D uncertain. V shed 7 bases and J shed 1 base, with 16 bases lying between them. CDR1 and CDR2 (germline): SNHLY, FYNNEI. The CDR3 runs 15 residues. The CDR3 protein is CASTLESGVNYGYTF. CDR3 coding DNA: TGTGCCAGCACACTCGAGTCAGGAGTTAACTATGGCTACACCTTC.

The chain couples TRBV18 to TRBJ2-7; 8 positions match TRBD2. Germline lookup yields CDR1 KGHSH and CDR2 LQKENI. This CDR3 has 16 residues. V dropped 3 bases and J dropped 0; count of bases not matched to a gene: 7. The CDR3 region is CASSPLAGRVSYEQYF. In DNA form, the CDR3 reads TGTGCCAGCTCACCCTTAGCGGGACGTGTCTCCTACGAGCAGTACTTC.

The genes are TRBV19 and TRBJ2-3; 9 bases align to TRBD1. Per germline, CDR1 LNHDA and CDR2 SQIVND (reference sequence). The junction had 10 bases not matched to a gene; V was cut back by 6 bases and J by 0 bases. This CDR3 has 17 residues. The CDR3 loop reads CASSWTGAGMSTDTQYF. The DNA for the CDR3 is TGTGCCAGTAGCTGGACAGGGGCGGGTATGAGCACAGATACGCAGTATTTT. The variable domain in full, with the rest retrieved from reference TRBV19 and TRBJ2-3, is DGGITQSPKYLFRKEGQNVTLSCEQNLNHDAMYWYRQDPGQGLRLIYYSQIVNDFQKGDIAEGYSVSREKKESFPLTVTSAQKNPTAFYLCASSWTGAGMSTDTQYFGPGTRLTVL.

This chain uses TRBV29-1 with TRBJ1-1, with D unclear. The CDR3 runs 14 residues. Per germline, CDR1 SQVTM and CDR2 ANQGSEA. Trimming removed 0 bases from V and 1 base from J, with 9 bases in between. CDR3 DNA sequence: TGCAGCGTTGAAGATCGGCTGGGGAACACTGAAGCTTTCTTT. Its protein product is CSVEDRLGNTEAFF. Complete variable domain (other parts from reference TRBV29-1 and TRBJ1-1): SAVISQKPSRDICQRGTSLTIQCQVDSQVTMMFWYRQQPGQSLTLIATANQGSEATYESGFVIDKFPISRPNLTFSTLTVSNMSPEDSSIYLCSVEDRLGNTEAFFGQGTRLTVV.

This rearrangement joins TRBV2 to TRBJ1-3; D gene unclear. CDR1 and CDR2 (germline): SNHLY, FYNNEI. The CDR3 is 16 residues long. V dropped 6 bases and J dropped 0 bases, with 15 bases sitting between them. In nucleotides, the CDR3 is TGTGCCAGCAGCCAAGAAGGACCGTACTCTGGAAACACCATATATTTT. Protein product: CASSQEGPYSGNTIYF.

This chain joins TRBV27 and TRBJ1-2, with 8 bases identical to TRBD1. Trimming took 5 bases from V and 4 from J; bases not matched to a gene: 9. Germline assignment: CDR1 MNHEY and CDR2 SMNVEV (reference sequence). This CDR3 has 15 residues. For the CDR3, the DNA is TGTGCCAGCAGTCTAAGATGGACAGGGACCTATGGCTACACCTTC. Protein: CASSLRWTGTYGYTF.